Listed here are 26 T cell receptor beta chains from one sample, sequenced in a study of cytomegalovirus exposure and HLA in healthy donors. 13 Jbeta primers and 60 Vbeta primers were used for the PCR. Data came from immunoSEQ multiplex PCR; TCRdb stores just in-frame clones and leaves some out. The data show 150,000 or so clones, 80% seen once. Sequenced input: PBMCs. The receptors were gathered from a man between 50 and 59 years old in good health and CMV-seronegative.

There are a few counts of this clone. The genes are TRBV6-5 and TRBJ2-3; D may be TRBD1 (6 bases). The CDR3 extends over 13 amino acids. The germline V and J ends were trimmed by 5 bases and 1 base, with 7 bases remaining between them. Germline V gives CDR1 MNHEY, CDR2 SVGAGI. CDR3 in DNA: TGTGCCAGCAGTGAGGGGGGCACAGATACGCAGTATTTT. Protein: CASSEGGTDTQYF.

The V call is TRBV5-5, the J call TRBJ2-3; the match to TRBD1 covers 11 bases. CDR1 SGHKS and CDR2 YYEKEE come from the germline V gene (reference sequence). Trimming took 2 bases from V and 5 from J; bases not matched to a gene: 4. The CDR3 sequence is 15 residues long. CDR3 protein: CASSFGQGAGDTQYF. The CDR3 DNA reads TGTGCCAGCAGCTTCGGACAGGGGGCCGGAGATACGCAGTATTTT.

The chain combines TRBV6-1 with TRBJ2-7; D perhaps matches TRBD2 (5 bases). The germline V gene encodes CDR1 MNHNS and CDR2 SASEGT. The CDR3 totals 13 residues. V lost 7 bases to trimming and J lost 3 bases, with 13 bases between them. The CDR3 DNA reads as TGTGCCAGCACAGTGGAGGCCGGCTACGAGCAGTACTTC. Translation gives CASTVEAGYEQYF.

The chain joins TRBV29-1 to TRBJ1-2; tentatively, D is TRBD1 (6 bases). The CDR3 has 13 residues. Germline V gene data show CDR1 as SQVTM and CDR2 as ANQGSEA. Trimming stripped 4 bases from V and 3 bases from J, with 12 bases between. CDR3 region: CSVGSGVDYGYTF. The CDR3, as DNA: TGCAGCGTTGGCTCAGGGGTGGACTATGGCTACACCTTC.

The chain joins TRBV29-1 to TRBJ2-3, with a weak D call TRBD2 (6 bases). The V end was cut by 6 bases, the J end by 1 base, with 17 bases between. CDR3 length: 15 amino acids. The V gene's germline CDR1 is SQVTM and CDR2 ANQGSEA. The CDR3 loop is CSVGGTSKGTDTQYF. CDR3 in DNA: TGCAGCGTCGGCGGGACGTCTAAAGGCACAGATACGCAGTATTTT.

This chain connects TRBV5-1 to TRBJ1-1; a possible D gene is TRBD1 (5 bases). The V gene's germline CDR1 is SGHRS and CDR2 YFSETQ. With 0 bases removed from V and 1 base from J, the gap between germline ends came to 10 bases. There are 15 residues in the CDR3. The CDR3 DNA follows: TGCGCCAGCAGCTTGGAGGGCAGGGAGAACACTGAAGCTTTCTTT. Amino acids: CASSLEGRENTEAFF.

CDR3 in DNA: TGTGCTAGTGGTTTGGCGGGACAACAGCCCCAGCATTTT. Its protein product is CASGLAGQQPQHF. The rearrangement links TRBV12-5 to TRBJ1-5; tentatively, D is TRBD1 (6 bases). The V and J ends lost 1 base and 7 bases respectively, with 8 bases between them. There are 13 residues in the CDR3. Germline V gene sequence: CDR1 LGHNT, CDR2 FRNRAP.

The gene calls are TRBV19 and TRBJ1-6; 7 positions match TRBD1. The V and J ends lost 3 bases and 7 bases, in that order; junction bases with no gene match: 6. Germline V lookup: CDR1 LNHDA, CDR2 SQIVND (reference sequence). This CDR3 contains 15 residues. CDR3 nucleotide sequence: TGTGCCAGTAGTATTGGACAGGCTGGAAATTCACCCCTCCACTTT. Protein product: CASSIGQAGNSPLHF.

This sequence joins TRBV4-1 and TRBJ2-7; the D gene is possibly TRBD2 (5 bases). Per germline, CDR1 MGHRA and CDR2 YSYEKL. The length of the CDR3 is 17 residues. Trimming took off 2 bases at V and 6 bases at J, with 23 bases between the two ends. The CDR3 is CASSQRDTIPGLSEQYF. Written as DNA, the CDR3 is TGCGCCAGCAGCCAACGCGATACCATCCCCGGACTTTCCGAGCAGTACTTC.

This chain joins TRBV30 and TRBJ1-2, with 9 bases identical to TRBD1. CDR1 GTSNPN and CDR2 SVGIG come from the germline V gene (reference sequence). The ends lost 4 bases at V and 0 bases at J; junction bases unmatched: 15. CDR3 length: 18 amino acids. Here the CDR3 DNA reads TGTGCCTGGAATCTGCCGACAGGGGGTACGTCACCTAACTATGGCTACACCTTC. Translated: CAWNLPTGGTSPNYGYTF.

This sequence joins TRBV27 and TRBJ1-3; no firm D call. Germline lookup yields CDR1 MNHEY and CDR2 SMNVEV (reference sequence). Trimming pared 7 bases from V and 1 base from J, leaving 2 bases between. CDR3 size: 11 residues. As DNA, the CDR3 is TGTGCCAGCATATCTGGAAACACCATATATTTT. Translation gives CASISGNTIYF.

The genes are TRBV7-8 and TRBJ1-5; the D gene is possibly TRBD1 (6 bases). Deletions cut 2 bases from V and 0 bases from J, with 8 bases between. Germline CDR1 reads SGHVS; CDR2 reads FQNEAQ. The CDR3 totals 15 residues. For the CDR3, the DNA is TGTGCCAGCAGCTTAAGGACAGATAGCAATCAGCCCCAGCATTTT. As protein: CASSLRTDSNQPQHF.

The chain joins TRBV5-1 to TRBJ2-7; D possibly corresponds to TRBD1 (5 bases). The CDR3 runs 12 residues. In germline, CDR1 is SGHRS, CDR2 YFSETQ. Trimming pared 1 base from V and 6 bases from J, leaving 8 bases between. This CDR3 reads CASSLSRVEQYF. Written as DNA, the CDR3 is TGCGCCAGCAGCTTGTCCAGGGTCGAGCAGTACTTC.

The chain uses TRBV18 and TRBJ2-3; 10 bases map to TRBD2. This CDR3 region has 15 residues. Trimming cost V 2 bases and J 1 base; bases outside gene matches: 0. Per the germline V gene, CDR1 is KGHSH and CDR2 is LQKENI. CDR3 sequence: CASSPGLAGTDTQYF. In nucleotides, the CDR3 is TGTGCCAGCTCACCAGGACTAGCGGGCACAGATACGCAGTATTTT.

The J gene is TRBJ1-1, the V gene TRBV6-1; tentatively, D is TRBD1 (5 bases). This CDR3 region has 15 residues. In germline, CDR1 is MNHNS, CDR2 SASEGT. V lost 6 bases to trimming and J lost 7 bases, with 21 bases between them. Written as DNA, the CDR3 is TGTGCCAGCAGCCAACTGACAGCGTTGTCTGTTGAAGCTTTCTTT. This encodes CASSQLTALSVEAFF.

CDR3 nucleotides: TGTGCCAGCAGCCCACCCGGGGGGCGAGGGCTGTTTTTT. Protein product: CASSPPGGRGLFF. The chain combines TRBV7-9 with TRBJ2-2, with D possibly matching TRBD2 (7 bases). This CDR3 contains 13 residues. Trimming shortened V by 5 bases and J by 13 bases, and 17 bases separated the two germline ends. Germline CDR1 reads SEHNR; CDR2 reads FQNEAQ (reference sequence).

This chain joins TRBV9 and TRBJ2-5, with 13 bases identical to TRBD2. Germline CDR1 reads SGDLS; CDR2 reads YYNGEE. There are 15 residues in the CDR3. Unmatched junction bases numbered 1, after V lost 2 bases and J lost 3 bases. The chain's CDR3 is CASSVGLAGKETQYF. The CDR3 bases are TGTGCCAGCAGCGTGGGACTAGCGGGAAAAGAGACCCAGTACTTC.

The chain carries TRBV6-6 and TRBJ1-3; the D is unclear. V was pared by 7 bases and J by 1 base, with 11 bases between. This CDR3 comprises 14 residues. Germline CDR1 MNHNY, CDR2 SVGAGI (reference sequence). CDR3 bases: TGTGCCAGCATGCGGGGATATTCTGGAAACACCATATATTTT. This translates into CASMRGYSGNTIYF.

The V call is TRBV19, the J call TRBJ1-1; 7 nucleotides align to TRBD1. Per germline, CDR1 LNHDA and CDR2 SQIVND (reference sequence). The CDR3 covers 14 residues. The V segment lost 5 bases and the J segment 4 bases; nucleotides outside the gene matches: 7. CDR3 protein: CASSLQGLITEAFF. DNA for the CDR3: TGTGCCAGTAGTTTACAGGGGTTGATCACTGAAGCTTTCTTT.

V and J are TRBV2 and TRBJ1-5; D is unclear. The CDR3 loop spans 14 amino acids. Germline lookup yields CDR1 SNHLY and CDR2 FYNNEI. With 4 bases removed from V and 3 bases from J, the gap between germline ends came to 10 bases. CDR3 sequence (DNA): TGTGCCAGCAGTGCCACGGGTTCCAATCAGCCCCAGCATTTT. Translating it yields CASSATGSNQPQHF.

A remark on this clone: Other DNA sequences in this specimen translate into the identical CDR3. V is TRBV6-5 and J is TRBJ1-1; D is ambiguous. CDR1 is MNHEY and CDR2 is SVGAGI in the germline V gene. This CDR3 is built from 15 residues. The germline V and J ends were trimmed by 0 bases and 11 bases, with 19 bases remaining between them. The CDR3 reads CASSYSPGRDSEAFF. For the CDR3, the DNA is TGTGCCAGCAGTTACTCTCCCGGTCGGGATAGTGAGGCTTTCTTT.

The gene calls are TRBV11-2 and TRBJ2-2, with 11 bases identical to TRBD2. J lost 0 bases, V lost 5 bases, and 8 bases had no gene match. There are 18 residues in the CDR3. In germline, CDR1 is SGHAT, CDR2 FQNNGV. The CDR3 reads CASSPTGGLAANTGELFF. The CDR3 DNA sequence: TGTGCCAGCAGCCCTACTGGGGGACTAGCGGCGAACACCGGGGAGCTGTTTTTT.

This clone was detected a few times. The genes are TRBV7-9 and TRBJ2-3; D might be TRBD2 (6 bases). The V gene lost 0 bases and the J gene lost 9 bases, with 13 bases spanning the gap. Germline lookup yields CDR1 SEHNR and CDR2 FQNEAQ (reference sequence). This CDR3 contains 14 residues. In DNA, the CDR3 is TGTGCCAGCAGCTTAGCCCCTATGGGGGGAACGCAGTATTTT. Amino acid sequence: CASSLAPMGGTQYF.

This chain uses TRBV11-3 with TRBJ2-1; a weak D match, TRBD2 (5 bases). This CDR3 has 13 residues. CDR1 and CDR2 from the germline V gene are SGHNT and YENEEA. Trimming pared 3 bases from V and 8 bases from J, leaving 11 bases between. The chain's CDR3 is CASSFSGVHEQFF. CDR3 DNA: TGTGCCAGCAGCTTCTCCGGGGTTCATGAGCAGTTCTTC.

The gene calls are TRBV6-5 and TRBJ1-1; TRBD1 might be the D (5 bases). Germline CDR1 reads MNHEY; CDR2 reads SVGAGI. CDR3 size: 14 residues. CDR3 sequence (DNA): TGTGCTACTAACCTAGGAGACAGCAACACTGAAGCTTTCTTT. Translation gives CATNLGDSNTEAFF.

This chain uses TRBV7-2 with TRBJ1-1; no reliable D call. CDR3 length: 14 amino acids. The V gene lost 1 base and the J gene lost 5 bases, with 11 bases spanning the gap. Germline loops: CDR1 SGHTA, CDR2 FQGNSA. The CDR3 DNA follows: TGTGCCAGCAGCTTAGAGGGCCGGAGGACTGAAGCTTTCTTT. Encoded protein: CASSLEGRRTEAFF.